Following are 8 T cell receptor beta chains from one sample sequenced in a study of cytomegalovirus exposure and HLA in healthy donors. The PCR contained 60 Vbeta and 13 Jbeta primers. Generated by immunoSEQ multiplex PCR, the TCRdb table keeps only in-frame clones and is missing some. The profile shows some 130,000 clones, about three quarters of them singletons. The material sequenced was PBMCs. These receptors originate from a male donor in good health and CMV-seropositive.

As regards this clone: At one end, the junction sequence differs from germline, possibly due to a read error. The genes are TRBV5-3 and TRBJ2-5; 8 bases map to TRBD2. TRBV5-3 qualifies as an ORF whose function is uncertain. The CDR3 is made up of 15 amino acids. CDR3 nucleotides: TGTGCCAGCAGCTTGTTCGGGGGGGTAATGGAGACCCAGTACTTC. As protein: CASSLFGGVMETQYF.

The chain uses TRBV5-1 and TRBJ2-7; tentatively, D is TRBD1 (6 bases). V lost 0 bases and J 1 base, leaving 14 bases between the germline ends. This CDR3 contains 16 residues. Germline CDR1 reads SGHRS; CDR2 reads YFSETQ. CDR3 residues: CASSLGSTGRSYEQYF. DNA of the CDR3: TGCGCCAGCAGCTTGGGGTCAACAGGGAGATCCTACGAGCAGTACTTC. Full variable domain (outside the CDR3, taken from reference TRBV5-1 and TRBJ2-7): KAGVTQTPRYLIKTRGQQVTLSCSPISGHRSVSWYQQTPGQGLQFLFEYFSETQRNKGNFPGRFSGRQFSNSRSEMNVSTLELGDSALYLCASSLGSTGRSYEQYFGPGTRLTVT.

The chain carries TRBV5-1 and TRBJ2-7; TRBD1 agrees at 9 bases. The J segment lost 4 bases and the V segment lost 4 bases, leaving 6 bases of the junction unmatched. The germline CDR1 and CDR2 sequences are SGHRS and YFSETQ. The CDR3 extends over 14 amino acids. The CDR3 sequence is CASSPGTGMYEQYF. The CDR3 DNA reads TGCGCCAGCAGCCCCGGGACAGGGATGTACGAGCAGTACTTC.

This chain joins TRBV2 and TRBJ2-3, with D unclear. Trimming pared 6 bases from V and 3 bases from J, leaving 10 bases between. Germline V lookup: CDR1 SNHLY, CDR2 FYNNEI. This CDR3 has 13 residues. CDR3 residues: CASRKDITDTQYF. The CDR3, as DNA: TGTGCCAGCAGAAAAGACATTACAGATACGCAGTATTTT.

V gene TRBV5-6 combines with J gene TRBJ2-2, with a tentative D call TRBD1 (5 bases). The V gene lost 5 bases and the J gene lost 2 bases, with 13 bases spanning the gap. The CDR3 length is 15 residues. Germline CDR1 and CDR2: SGHDT and YYEEEE. CDR3 DNA sequence: TGTGCCAGCAGATCAGACAGTCTTAACACCGGGGAGCTGTTTTTT. Residues: CASRSDSLNTGELFF.

In the case of this clone: At the DNA level, this CDR3 is encoded by other sequences in the same sample as well. The chain links TRBV6-1 to TRBJ2-3; 12 bases are a match to TRBD2. The CDR3 is 15 residues long. Germline-derived CDR1 and CDR2 are MNHNS and SASEGT. With 2 bases clipped from V and 4 bases from J, the junction kept 1 base outside the gene matches. The CDR3 DNA is TGTGCCAGCAGTGAACTAGCGGGGGGGCCAGATACGCAGTATTTT. Translation: CASSELAGGPDTQYF.

The V gene is TRBV6-5, the J gene TRBJ1-3; D remains ambiguous. Germline values: CDR1 MNHEY, CDR2 SVGAGI. This CDR3 comprises 12 residues. V lost 4 bases and J 4 bases, leaving 5 bases between the germline ends. CDR3 amino acids: CASSSQGNTIYF. CDR3 nucleotides: TGTGCCAGCAGTTCCCAGGGAAACACCATATATTTT.

This clone came up a few times. The V and J genes are TRBV12-5 and TRBJ1-5; TRBD1 agrees at 9 bases. Trimming cost V 2 bases and J 2 bases; bases outside gene matches: 13. Per the germline V gene, CDR1 is LGHNT and CDR2 is FRNRAP. The length of the CDR3 is 19 residues. CDR3 in amino acids: CASGLRRTGESSGNQPQHF. CDR3 sequence (DNA): TGTGCTAGTGGTTTGCGCAGGACAGGGGAGTCCTCAGGCAATCAGCCCCAGCATTTT.